Shown below are 10 T cell receptor beta chains from a single sample sequenced in a study of cytomegalovirus exposure and HLA in healthy donors. The PCR was carried out with 60 Vbeta primers and 13 Jbeta primers. The protocol was immunoSEQ multiplex PCR, while the TCRdb copy is restricted to in-frame clones and leaves out a portion. Of about 140,000 clones in the sample, about three quarters were seen once. Material for sequencing was PBMCs. These receptors all stem from a male donor in good health and CMV-seropositive.

This clone was detected only once. CDR3 in DNA: TGCAGCGTTGAATCCACTCTTAATGAAAAACTGTTTTTT. Translated: CSVESTLNEKLFF. The chain is built from TRBV29-1 and TRBJ1-4, with unresolved D. Germline CDR1 reads SQVTM; CDR2 reads ANQGSEA. Trimming took 2 bases from V and 4 from J, leaving 8 bases between them. The CDR3 loop spans 13 amino acids. Full variable domain (remainder filled in from reference TRBV29-1 and TRBJ1-4): SAVISQKPSRDICQRGTSLTIQCQVDSQVTMMFWYRQQPGQSLTLIATANQGSEATYESGFVIDKFPISRPNLTFSTLTVSNMSPEDSSIYLCSVESTLNEKLFFGSGTQLSVL.

J is TRBJ1-1 and V is TRBV29-1, with a weak D call TRBD1 (5 bases). The V and J ends lost 4 bases and 3 bases respectively, with 9 bases between them. CDR1 is SQVTM, CDR2 ANQGSEA, per germline. This CDR3 spans 12 amino acids. CDR3 region: CSVVPRDTEAFF. CDR3 nucleotides: TGCAGCGTTGTACCCAGGGACACTGAAGCTTTCTTT.

The rearrangement links TRBV9 to TRBJ2-1, with TRBD2 identical over 9 bases. The CDR3 totals 18 residues. Germline assignment: CDR1 SGDLS and CDR2 YYNGEE. V was pared by 2 bases and J by 1 base, with 10 bases of the junction left unmatched. The CDR3 nucleotides are TGTGCCAGCAGCGTCCCCCTAGCGGGGTCGAATTCCTACAATGAGCAGTTCTTC. Amino acids: CASSVPLAGSNSYNEQFF.

The chain carries TRBV4-3 and TRBJ2-1; 8 positions match TRBD2. Per the germline V gene, CDR1 is LGHNA and CDR2 is YSLEER. The J segment lost 3 bases and the V segment lost 4 bases, leaving 14 bases of the junction unmatched. This CDR3 has 18 amino acids. The CDR3 spells CASSLIRGAGTSYNEQFF. In DNA form, the CDR3 reads TGCGCCAGCAGCCTAATAAGGGGGGCCGGGACTAGCTACAATGAGCAGTTCTTC.

This chain uses TRBV19 with TRBJ2-2; D gene unclear. This CDR3 region has 12 residues. The germline gives CDR1 LNHDA, CDR2 SQIVND (reference sequence). V lost 10 bases to trimming and J lost 6 bases, with 12 bases between them. The CDR3 sequence is CATSDFAGELFF. The CDR3 region has the DNA TGTGCCACCTCAGACTTTGCCGGGGAGCTGTTTTTT.

The chain uses TRBV5-4 and TRBJ2-7, with a possible D match to TRBD2 (6 bases). The germline gives CDR1 SGHNT, CDR2 YYREEE (reference sequence). V was pared by 0 bases and J by 2 bases, with 12 bases between. The CDR3 runs to 15 residues. CDR3: CASSLAGSGAYEQYF. Written as DNA, the CDR3 is TGTGCCAGCAGCTTGGCCGGTAGCGGCGCCTACGAGCAGTACTTC.

The V and J genes are TRBV7-2 and TRBJ2-7; 13 bases fit TRBD2. V dropped 5 bases and J dropped 6; count of bases not matched to a gene: 13. Germline CDR1 reads SGHTA; CDR2 reads FQGNSA. The CDR3 runs to 17 residues. In DNA form, the CDR3 reads TGTGCCAGCAGCCCTCCGGGACTAGCGGGACCAACTGGCGAGCAGTACTTC. The encoded protein is CASSPPGLAGPTGEQYF. Using reference TRBV7-2 and TRBJ2-7 for the parts outside the CDR3, the full variable domain is GAGVSQSPSNKVTEKGKDVELRCDPISGHTALYWYRQSLGQGLEFLIYFQGNSAPDKSGLPSDRFSAERTGGSVSTLTIQRTQQEDSAVYLCASSPPGLAGPTGEQYFGPGTRLTVT.

This sequence joins TRBV5-6 and TRBJ2-5; TRBD1 matches 7 bases. Losses at the gene ends were 4 bases for V and 4 bases for J; bases not matched to a gene: 1. The germline CDR1 and CDR2 sequences are SGHDT and YYEEEE. This CDR3 is 12 amino acids long. CDR3 coding DNA: TGTGCCAGCAGCCGGGACAGAGAGACCCAGTACTTC. Its translation is CASSRDRETQYF.

This clone showed up just a few times. The chain is built from TRBV5-4 and TRBJ2-2; maybe TRBD2 (6 bases). V was clipped by 2 bases and J by 5 bases, with 13 bases between them. The CDR3 runs 15 residues. Germline V gene lookup returns CDR1 SGHNT and CDR2 YYREEE (reference sequence). The chain's CDR3 is CASSFERGGTGELFF. Written as DNA, the CDR3 is TGTGCCAGCAGCTTTGAGCGAGGAGGGACCGGGGAGCTGTTTTTT.

This clone was counted once. This chain links TRBV9 with TRBJ2-7; a possible D gene is TRBD2 (6 bases). The CDR3 totals 15 residues. V lost 7 bases and J 0 bases, leaving 17 bases between the germline ends. CDR1 is SGDLS and CDR2 is YYNGEE in the germline V gene. The CDR3 spells CASQPGVSTSYEQYF. CDR3 DNA sequence: TGTGCCAGCCAACCGGGGGTCTCCACCTCCTACGAGCAGTACTTC. Full variable domain (rest looked up from reference TRBV9 and TRBJ2-7): DSGVTQTPKHLITATGQRVTLRCSPRSGDLSVYWYQQSLDQGLQFLIQYYNGEERAKGNILERFSAQQFPDLHSELNLSSLELGDSALYFCASQPGVSTSYEQYFGPGTRLTVT.